Below, 26 T cell receptor beta chains from the same sample are listed, as sequenced in a study of Graves' ophthalmopathy and Graves' hyperthyroidism. RNA transcripts provided the template for amplifying TCR beta CDR3 regions. HTBI-primed first-round RT-PCR preceded second-round multiplex PCR. In TCRdb, the multiplex PCR reads were re-called with MiXCR into one record per CDR3 protein. Of almost 400,000 distinct CDR3 sequences in the sample, about 18% were seen once. The sample was peripheral blood. All receptors derive from a woman aged 18-30 years with Graves' ophthalmopathy.

This clonotype was seen repeatedly, ten times or more. V and J are TRBV7-2 and TRBJ1-2; a weak D match, TRBD1 (6 bases). The CDR3 has 15 amino acids. Germline-derived CDR1 and CDR2 are SGHTA and FQGNSA. V lost 7 bases, J lost 3 bases, and 18 bases lay in between. CDR3 in DNA: TGTGCCAGCACCCCAATCCAGGGGAGTGACTATGGCTACACCTTC. Translating it yields CASTPIQGSDYGYTF.

This clonotype has a count of ten or more. The V gene is TRBV5-1, the J gene TRBJ1-3; D ambiguous. V gave up 2 bases and J gave up 4 bases, with 13 bases separating them. Germline-derived CDR1 and CDR2 are SGHRS and YFSETQ. This CDR3 contains 15 residues. The CDR3, as DNA: TGCGCCAGCAGCTTATCGGGTGCTAAGGGAAACACCATATATTTT. Amino acid sequence: CASSLSGAKGNTIYF.

This clonotype was observed many times. The chain is built from TRBV9 and TRBJ2-7; 8 nucleotides align to TRBD1. Germline V gene sequence: CDR1 SGDLS, CDR2 YYNGEE. The V gene end was trimmed by 0 bases and the J gene end by 5 bases; junction bases not matched to a gene: 4. The CDR3 spans 14 residues. The CDR3 sequence is CASSVGSGGNEQYF. In DNA, the CDR3 is TGTGCCAGCAGCGTAGGGTCAGGGGGCAACGAGCAGTACTTC. The variable domain in full, with the rest retrieved from reference TRBV9 and TRBJ2-7, is DSGVTQTPKHLITATGQRVTLRCSPRSGDLSVYWYQQSLDQGLQFLIQYYNGEERAKGNILERFSAQQFPDLHSELNLSSLELGDSALYFCASSVGSGGNEQYFGPGTRLTVT.

This clonotype was counted only a few times. The rearrangement joins TRBV7-2 to TRBJ2-3; D gene unclear. The CDR3 length is 14 residues. The germline V gene has CDR1 SGHTA and CDR2 FQGNSA. V was trimmed by 3 bases and J by 6 bases, leaving 13 bases between them. CDR3 bases: TGTGCCAGCAGCTTGTTTCTTGTTGGGGATACGCAGTATTTT. It is translated as CASSLFLVGDTQYF.

This clonotype has only a few counts. A much larger clonotype is one base distant, so this may be a read error. The V gene is TRBV12-3 or TRBV12-4, the J gene TRBJ2-7; D perhaps matches TRBD2 (7 bases). The CDR3 spans 14 residues. The germline V and J ends were trimmed by 3 bases and 6 bases, with 15 bases remaining between them. The CDR3 loop is CASSLIGRGAEQYF. CDR3 nucleotide sequence: TGTGCCAGCAGTTTGATCGGTCGGGGGGCCGAGCAGTACTTC.

The genes are TRBV6-1 and TRBJ2-2; perhaps TRBD2 as D (5 bases). From germline, CDR1 is MNHNS and CDR2 SASEGT. Trimming pared 2 bases from V and 8 bases from J, leaving 12 bases between. This CDR3 is built from 14 residues. The CDR3 loop reads CASSEIATRGELFF. CDR3 DNA: TGTGCCAGCAGTGAAATAGCAACTAGGGGGGAGCTGTTTTTT.

This clonotype was seen at least ten times. This chain uses TRBV9 with TRBJ2-3; TRBD1 agrees at 9 bases. V dropped 0 bases and J dropped 3; count of bases not matched to a gene: 11. Germline-derived CDR1 and CDR2 are SGDLS and YYNGEE. This CDR3 contains 18 residues. CDR3 bases: TGTGCCAGCAGCGTAGCCCTCCCGGGGACAGGGACAACAGATACGCAGTATTTT. Translated, it gives CASSVALPGTGTTDTQYF.

This clonotype was recorded many times. The chain joins TRBV12-3 or TRBV12-4 to TRBJ1-1; tentatively, D is TRBD1 (5 bases). The CDR3 is made up of 15 amino acids. The V and J ends lost 0 bases and 0 bases respectively, with 8 bases between them. This CDR3 is CASSLAGGMNTEAFF. The CDR3 nucleotides are TGTGCCAGCAGTTTAGCGGGGGGAATGAACACTGAAGCTTTCTTT.

This clonotype was picked up a small number of times. This chain joins TRBV7-2 and TRBJ1-5; D is unclear. The length of the CDR3 is 15 residues. Trimming cost V 2 bases and J 0 bases, with 8 bases left between them. Per the germline V gene, CDR1 is SGHTA and CDR2 is FQGNSA. The CDR3 nucleotides are TGTGCCAGCAGCTTATATTCAGTTAGCAATCAGCCCCAGCATTTT. Its translation is CASSLYSVSNQPQHF.

This clonotype was detected ten times or more. The chain is built from TRBV12-3 or TRBV12-4 and TRBJ2-7, with 8 bases matching TRBD2. This CDR3 comprises 13 residues. Losses at the gene ends were 1 base for V and 11 bases for J; bases not matched to a gene: 7. The CDR3 sequence: CASSLGGAGGKYF. The CDR3 nucleotides are TGTGCCAGCAGTTTAGGCGGGGCGGGAGGCAAGTACTTC.

There are many counts of this clonotype. The chain recombines TRBV29-1 with TRBJ2-4; TRBD2 might be the D (5 bases). V lost 4 bases and J lost 7, with 11 bases in between. CDR1 and CDR2 (germline): SQVTM, ANQGSEA. The length of the CDR3 is 12 residues. The CDR3: CSVVFSGNIQYF. The CDR3 DNA is TGCAGCGTTGTGTTCTCGGGGAACATTCAGTACTTC.

This clonotype occurred many times. This rearrangement joins TRBV30 to TRBJ2-2; D gene ambiguous. The germline CDR1 and CDR2 sequences are GTSNPN and SVGIG (reference sequence). V lost 3 bases, J lost 5 bases, and 7 bases lay in between. The CDR3 has 12 amino acids. This CDR3 is CAWRLGTGELFF. The DNA of the CDR3 is TGTGCCTGGAGGTTAGGTACCGGGGAGCTGTTTTTT.

The chain has TRBV27 and TRBJ2-7; 13 nucleotides agree with TRBD2. Germline trimming cut 4 bases from V and 2 bases from J; bases unmatched to any gene: 5. The germline CDR1 and CDR2 sequences are MNHEY and SMNVEV (reference sequence). CDR3 length: 16 amino acids. The CDR3 reads CASSSPGLAGPYEQYF. DNA for the CDR3: TGTGCCAGCAGTTCTCCGGGACTAGCGGGACCCTACGAGCAGTACTTC.

This clonotype was seen ten or more times. The rearrangement uses TRBV7-2 and TRBJ2-7; possible D gene TRBD2, 6 bases. The CDR3 runs 16 residues. V was cut by 5 bases and J by 3 bases, with 20 bases left in between. CDR1 is SGHTA and CDR2 is FQGNSA in the germline V gene. The CDR3, as DNA: TGTGCCAGCAGCCGGGGTCGGGGTACGCGGGGCTACGAGCAGTACTTC. Translating it yields CASSRGRGTRGYEQYF.

This clonotype has ten or more counts. The chain employs TRBV20-1 and TRBJ1-5, with D maybe TRBD1 (5 bases). Germline CDR1 reads DFQATT; CDR2 reads SNEGSKA (reference sequence). This CDR3 is built from 13 residues. V was shortened by 2 bases and J by 7 bases, with 12 bases between the two germline ends. The CDR3 protein is CSARPDSKQPQHF. Here the CDR3 DNA reads TGCAGTGCTAGACCCGACAGTAAGCAGCCCCAGCATTTT.

The V call is TRBV9, the J call TRBJ2-2; 9 positions match TRBD2. The germline V gene has CDR1 SGDLS and CDR2 YYNGEE. This CDR3 has 17 residues. With 0 bases clipped from V and 3 bases from J, the junction kept 6 bases outside the gene matches. CDR3: CASSVDPAGGYTGELFF. CDR3 DNA: TGTGCCAGCAGCGTAGACCCAGCGGGAGGCTACACCGGGGAGCTGTTTTTT.

This clonotype was counted many times. The chain combines TRBV10-3 with TRBJ1-1; TRBD1 agrees at 8 bases. The length of the CDR3 is 14 residues. Looked up from germline, CDR1 is ENHRY and CDR2 is SYGVKD. With 3 bases clipped from V and 1 base from J, the junction kept 1 base outside the gene matches. CDR3 nucleotides: TGTGCCATCAGTGATGGACAGGGGAACACTGAAGCTTTCTTT. Amino acids: CAISDGQGNTEAFF.

This clonotype was recorded a few times. The V and J genes are TRBV11-2 and TRBJ2-6, with D possibly matching TRBD1 (8 bases). Trimming took 4 bases from V and 1 from J, leaving 17 bases between them. The CDR3 is made up of 18 amino acids. Germline CDR1 and CDR2: SGHAT and FQNNGV. The CDR3 here is CASSWGTGGGSGANVLTF. CDR3 DNA: TGTGCCAGCAGCTGGGGAACAGGGGGAGGGTCTGGGGCCAACGTCCTGACTTTC.

This clonotype was counted ten times or more. This chain connects TRBV28 to TRBJ1-1, with TRBD1 as a possible D gene (5 bases). Germline V gene data show CDR1 as MDHEN and CDR2 as SYDVKM. Trimming pared 2 bases from V and 11 bases from J, leaving 21 bases between. The CDR3 covers 15 residues. The CDR3 coding sequence is TGTGCCAGCAGTTTAAATCCACAGGCCGAACGAGCGGCTTTCTTT. Its translation: CASSLNPQAERAAFF.

This clonotype occurred many times. This chain uses TRBV9 with TRBJ2-2; D gene ambiguous. Germline CDR1 SGDLS, CDR2 YYNGEE. CDR3 size: 12 residues. Trimming removed 7 bases from V and 3 bases from J, with 7 bases in between. CDR3: CASGLDTGELFF. CDR3 sequence (DNA): TGTGCCAGCGGGTTGGACACCGGGGAGCTGTTTTTT.

This clonotype was detected once. The chain uses TRBV24-1 and TRBJ2-7, with TRBD1 matching over 9 bases. Germline trimming cut 3 bases from V and 5 bases from J; bases unmatched to any gene: 7. The CDR3 contains 15 residues. Germline V gene lookup returns CDR1 KGHDR and CDR2 SFDVKD. The CDR3 loop is CATSDPGQGFHEQYF. The CDR3 DNA is TGTGCCACCAGTGATCCGGGACAGGGTTTCCACGAGCAGTACTTC.

This clonotype showed up many times. The chain recombines TRBV6-1 with TRBJ1-1; D gene ambiguous. Trimming cost V 9 bases and J 4 bases, with 18 bases left between them. The CDR3 consists of 14 residues. Germline assignment: CDR1 MNHNS and CDR2 SASEGT. CDR3 region: CASPGKRTSTEAFF. The CDR3, as DNA: TGTGCCAGTCCGGGAAAACGGACGAGCACTGAAGCTTTCTTT.

The CDR3 is CASSYPQASEASGNTIYF. The CDR3 DNA reads TGTGCCAGCAGTTACCCCCAAGCGAGTGAGGCTTCTGGAAACACCATATATTTT. This chain joins TRBV6-2 or TRBV6-3 and TRBJ1-3; D not certain. The CDR3 extends over 18 amino acids. The germline V gene encodes CDR1 MNHEY and CDR2 SVGEGT. The ends were cut back, 2 bases at V and 1 base at J, with 18 bases in the middle.

This clonotype was found many times. V and J are TRBV19 and TRBJ2-2; D is undetermined. The CDR3 consists of 12 residues. Trimming pared 1 base from V and 6 bases from J, leaving 3 bases between. Germline CDR1 and CDR2: LNHDA and SQIVND (reference sequence). As DNA, the CDR3 is TGTGCCAGTAGTATAGTTCCCGGGGAGCTGTTTTTT. It translates to CASSIVPGELFF.

This clonotype occurred many times. The chain has TRBV3-1 and TRBJ1-1; D is undetermined. With 2 bases removed from V and 8 bases from J, the gap between germline ends came to 18 bases. The CDR3 consists of 15 residues. Germline CDR1 reads LGHDT; CDR2 reads YNNKEL (reference sequence). The CDR3 reads CASSQSTQLRFEAFF. The CDR3 DNA reads TGTGCCAGCAGCCAATCAACCCAACTGCGGTTCGAAGCTTTCTTT.

The table lists this clonotype with many counts. The rearrangement uses TRBV10-3 and TRBJ1-6, with D uncertain. The germline V gene encodes CDR1 ENHRY and CDR2 SYGVKD. V was clipped by 3 bases and J by 0 bases, with 12 bases between them. The CDR3 loop spans 17 amino acids. CDR3 sequence (DNA): TGTGCCATCAGTGACCCACGGTTGAGCTCCTATAATTCACCCCTCCACTTT. This encodes CAISDPRLSSYNSPLHF.